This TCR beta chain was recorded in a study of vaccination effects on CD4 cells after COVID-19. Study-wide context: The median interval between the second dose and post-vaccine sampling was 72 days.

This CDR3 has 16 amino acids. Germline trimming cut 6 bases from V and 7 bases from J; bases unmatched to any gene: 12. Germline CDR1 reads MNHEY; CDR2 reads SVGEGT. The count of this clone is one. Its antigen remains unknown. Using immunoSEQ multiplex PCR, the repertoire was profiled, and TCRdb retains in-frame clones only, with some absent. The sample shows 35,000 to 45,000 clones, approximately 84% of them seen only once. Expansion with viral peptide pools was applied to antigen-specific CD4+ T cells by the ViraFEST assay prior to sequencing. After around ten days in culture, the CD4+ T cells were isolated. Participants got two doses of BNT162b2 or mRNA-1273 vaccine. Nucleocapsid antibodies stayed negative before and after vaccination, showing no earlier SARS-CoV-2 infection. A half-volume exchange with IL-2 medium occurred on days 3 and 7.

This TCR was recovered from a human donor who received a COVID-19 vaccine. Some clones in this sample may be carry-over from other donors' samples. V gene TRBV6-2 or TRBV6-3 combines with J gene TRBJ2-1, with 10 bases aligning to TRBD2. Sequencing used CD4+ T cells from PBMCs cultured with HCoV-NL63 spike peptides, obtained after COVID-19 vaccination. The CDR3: CASSRQRGGRWNEQFF. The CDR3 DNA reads TGTGCCAGCAGCCGCCAGCGGGGGGGCCGGTGGAATGAGCAGTTCTTC.